These T cell receptor beta chains were read from a single sample in a study of blood T cell repertoires in COVID-19. TCRdb keeps only in-frame clones here, not all; method: immunoSEQ multiplex PCR. The data contain approximately 200,000 clones, around 95% of them singletons. The sequencing input was peripheral blood. The receptors here all came from a man aged 30 to 39 with COVID-19, enrolled during active disease. CDR3s include the opening cysteine and the closing phenylalanine or tryptophan. Fields, in order: D gene, CDR3 length, J gene, V gene, clone size, CDR3 DNA, CDR3 protein. The D gene is left open where the match is weak. Expanded clones get a size class; other rows say once, few or many, or leave the size out.

d_gene: -
len: 13
j_gene: TRBJ1-3
v_gene: TRBV6-5
abundance: -
CDR3nt: TGTGCCAGCAGTTACGGGGGCGGAAACACCATATATTTT
CDR3aa: CASSYGGGNTIYF

d_gene: TRBD1
len: 16
j_gene: TRBJ1-1
v_gene: TRBV18
abundance: -
CDR3nt: TGTGCCAGCTCACCTAGTCAGGGCAGGGGGGACACTGAAGCTTTCTTT
CDR3aa: CASSPSQGRGDTEAFF

d_gene: -
len: 16
j_gene: TRBJ2-7
v_gene: TRBV12-5
abundance: once
CDR3nt: TGTGCTAGTGGTTTGGCAGACAGGTCGGTACTATACGAGCAGTACTTC
CDR3aa: CASGLADRSVLYEQYF

d_gene: TRBD1
len: 17
j_gene: TRBJ1-3
v_gene: TRBV9
abundance: once
CDR3nt: TGTGCCAGCAGCCCCCAGCCCGGGACAGGGGCTGGAAACACCATATATTTT
CDR3aa: CASSPQPGTGAGNTIYF

d_gene: TRBD1
len: 13
j_gene: TRBJ1-2
v_gene: TRBV19
abundance: -
CDR3nt: TGTGCCAGTAGGGTGACAGGGGGCGATGGCTACACCTTC
CDR3aa: CASRVTGGDGYTF

d_gene: TRBD2
len: 20
j_gene: TRBJ2-4
v_gene: TRBV9
abundance: -
CDR3nt: TGTGCCAGCAGCACAGACCCGGCTAGCGGGGGGTCCGCAGCCAAAAACATTCAGTACTTC
CDR3aa: CASSTDPASGGSAAKNIQYF

d_gene: TRBD2
len: 15
j_gene: TRBJ2-2
v_gene: TRBV9
abundance: -
CDR3nt: TGTGCCAGCAGCGTCGCCGGGGGGGGCACCGGGGAGCTGTTTTTT
CDR3aa: CASSVAGGGTGELFF

d_gene: -
len: 13
j_gene: TRBJ2-3
v_gene: TRBV5-1
abundance: -
CDR3nt: TGCGCCAGCAGCCCCGGACTGGCGGATACGCAGTATTTT
CDR3aa: CASSPGLADTQYF

d_gene: -
len: 12
j_gene: TRBJ1-1
v_gene: TRBV10-2
abundance: -
CDR3nt: TGCGCCAGCAGTCGGGGGAATTCTGAAGCTTTCTTT
CDR3aa: CASSRGNSEAFF

d_gene: -
len: 14
j_gene: TRBJ1-2
v_gene: TRBV19
abundance: -
CDR3nt: TGTGCCAGTAGTATTGAGGGATCGACCTATGGCTACACCTTC
CDR3aa: CASSIEGSTYGYTF

d_gene: TRBD1
len: 16
j_gene: TRBJ2-7
v_gene: TRBV24-1
abundance: -
CDR3nt: TGTGCCAGTTTAAGGTCTAGGACAGGGGACACCTACGAGCAGTACTTC
CDR3aa: CASLRSRTGDTYEQYF

d_gene: -
len: 13
j_gene: TRBJ1-1
v_gene: TRBV5-5
abundance: -
CDR3nt: TGTGCCAGCAGCTTTCAGGGTGGCACTGAAGCTTTCTTT
CDR3aa: CASSFQGGTEAFF

d_gene: -
len: 15
j_gene: TRBJ1-2
v_gene: TRBV3-1/TRBV3-2
abundance: once
CDR3nt: TGTGCCAGCAGCCAACAGACAGGAAAAAACTATGGCTACACCTTC
CDR3aa: CASSQQTGKNYGYTF

d_gene: -
len: 16
j_gene: TRBJ2-3
v_gene: TRBV10-2
abundance: -
CDR3nt: TGCGCCAGCAGTGAGTCAAGGCGGGGTTTCACAGATACGCAGTATTTT
CDR3aa: CASSESRRGFTDTQYF

d_gene: -
len: 13
j_gene: TRBJ2-7
v_gene: TRBV27
abundance: once
CDR3nt: TGTGCCAGCAGTTTCGGCGGCATCTACGAGCAGTACTTC
CDR3aa: CASSFGGIYEQYF